The entry below gives a single T cell receptor beta chain sequence along with its context. The antigen is undetermined. J gave up 5 bases and V 6 bases, and 5 bases lay outside the gene matches. This CDR3 has 13 amino acids. Germline CDR1 and CDR2: MDHEN and SYDVKM. This specimen belongs to a study of OX40 agonist ivuxolimab in advanced cancers. Study as a whole: Two cutaneous melanoma patients and one hepatocellular carcinoma patient, three in all, had partial responses.

Here immunoSEQ multiplex PCR was the method, and the copy in TCRdb shows in-frame clones only, minus some. The sample comprises about 56,000 clones, 83% of which are singletons, and 2.5% to 3.5% rests with the top ten. Findings and limits, study-wide: Both CD4+ and CD8+ T cell populations in blood had undergone clonal expansion by week 6 at 0.1 to 3.0 mg/kg. Partial responders at 0.1-3.0 mg/kg had among the lowest clonal expansion.

The source was CD4+ or CD8+ T cells sorted from blood, collected in a trial of the OX40 agonist ivuxolimab. The chain employs TRBV28 and TRBJ2-7; 9 nucleotides match TRBD2. The origin of this receptor is an adult with an advanced solid tumor such as melanoma, head and neck, liver or kidney cancer. The DNA for the CDR3 is TGTGCCAGCAGCCGCGGGAGGGAGAACGAGCAGTACTTC. Translation gives CASSRGRENEQYF. Full variable domain (rest looked up from reference TRBV28 and TRBJ2-7): DVKVTQSSRYLVKRTGEKVFLECVQDMDHENMFWYRQDPGLGLRLIYFSYDVKMKEKGDIPEGYSVSREKKERFSLILESASTNQTSMYLCASSRGRENEQYFGPGTRLTVT.